This TCR beta chain was found in a study of beta chain features in type 1 diabetes. Study findings and constraints: The influence of HLA type on TCRB rearrangement stayed undetermined.

Of the isolated RNA, all was reverse transcribed, and so the sequenced material was expressed TCRB transcripts. Roughly 3.6 million reads was the average for naive, central memory and regulatory T cell samples. Using immunoSEQ multiplex PCR, the repertoire was profiled, and TCRdb retains in-frame clones only, with some absent. Among more than 150,000 clones, 11% were seen once, and the ten largest hold roughly 2%. This clone has only a few counts. Its specificity is not known. Averaging approximately 120 mL, one heparinised blood draw came from each individual donor. Central memory, naive, regulatory and stem cell-like memory CD4+ cells were sorted by CD45RO/CCR7/CD25/CD127/CD95/CD27. The trim removed 5 bases at V and 6 bases at J, leaving 4 bases unmatched. Germline CDR1 reads MNHEY; CDR2 reads SVGAGI. The CDR3 consists of 13 residues.

Sequencing used central memory CD4+ T cells from blood. This clonotype was obtained from a man aged 18 to 35 in good health. The rearrangement links TRBV6-5 to TRBJ1-2, with 9 bases lining up with TRBD1. CDR3 residues: CASSRQGGDGYTF. CDR3 nucleotides: TGTGCCAGCAGTCGACAGGGGGGAGATGGCTACACCTTC.